Described below is a single T cell receptor (beta chain) sequence and its context. Antigen specificity is unknown. This sample stems from a study of blood T cells in healthy people across ages. Study-wide points: When set beside aged donors, long-lived donors presented more naive CD4+ cells and higher diversity.

Primers used in a second PCR of about 7 to 12 cycles were a sample-barcoded 5' primer and a J-beta primer mix. Researchers report that a template-switch adaptor with 12 random nucleotides tagged each cDNA molecule. Any given sample supplied a minimum of 2.5 million CDR3-containing paired-end reads. Each CDR3 protein gets one entry after TCRdb re-called the 5' RACE reads with MiXCR. The data contain 1.5 million to 1.8 million distinct CDR3 sequences, 40% to 45% of them singletons. The germline V gene has CDR1 SGHDT and CDR2 YYEEEE. The CDR3 covers 12 residues. V was pared by 4 bases and J by 8 bases, with 12 bases between.

Specimen: blood. The V gene is TRBV5-6, the J gene TRBJ1-2; D is unclear. This clonotype was obtained from a woman younger than 30 in good health. The CDR3 DNA follows: TGTGCCAGCAGCCCCATTGGCGGAGGCTACACCTTC. Its translation is CASSPIGGGYTF. Based on the CDR3 plus reference TRBV5-6 and TRBJ1-2, the full variable domain is DAGVTQSPTHLIKTRGQQVTLRCSPKSGHDTVSWYQQALGQGPQFIFQYYEEEERQRGNFPDRFSGHQFPNYSSELNVNALLLGDSALYLCASSPIGGGYTFGSGTRLTVV.